The 20 T cell receptor beta chains reported below all come from one sample, sequenced in a study of response to subunit inactivated influenza vaccine. TCRdb re-called the RT-PCR reads through MiXCR, storing one row per CDR3 protein. In the table there are around 520,000 distinct CDR3 sequences, 10% to 15% of which are singletons. The specimen was PBMCs from blood, collected on the day of vaccination. The receptors were sampled from a middle-aged man who received an inactivated influenza vaccine.

The rearrangement links TRBV6-5 to TRBJ2-3; D remains ambiguous. Germline lookup yields CDR1 MNHEY and CDR2 SVGAGI. The CDR3 sequence is 14 residues long. Trimming left V 3 bases short and J 4 bases short, with 11 bases between. CDR3 loop: CASSYGVDADTQYF. The CDR3 DNA sequence: TGTGCCAGCAGTTATGGGGTTGACGCAGATACGCAGTATTTT.

This clonotype was seen many times. The J gene is TRBJ2-5, the V gene TRBV2; D gene uncertain. The V end lost 6 bases, the J end lost 1 base, and 6 bases lay between the germline ends. Germline CDR1 and CDR2: SNHLY and FYNNEI. The length of the CDR3 is 12 residues. The CDR3 region is CASREPQETQYF. DNA for the CDR3: TGTGCCAGCAGGGAACCCCAAGAGACCCAGTACTTC.

This sequence joins TRBV20-1 and TRBJ2-2, with no clear D. V was clipped by 0 bases and J by 8 bases, with 19 bases between them. The V gene's germline CDR1 is DFQATT and CDR2 SNEGSKA (reference sequence). The CDR3 runs to 16 residues. The CDR3 spells CSARDGVRTPRGELFF. Written as DNA, the CDR3 is TGCAGTGCTAGAGATGGGGTCAGAACCCCGAGAGGGGAGCTGTTTTTT.

The rearrangement uses TRBV20-1 and TRBJ2-2; 7 bases agree with TRBD1. Germline-derived CDR1 and CDR2 are DFQATT and SNEGSKA (reference sequence). CDR3 length: 14 amino acids. V trimming: 6 bases; J trimming: 6 bases; junction bases outside the gene matches: 10. CDR3 sequence (DNA): TGCAGTGCCAGACAGGGCTCGACATCCGGGGAGCTGTTTTTT. It specifies CSARQGSTSGELFF.

V gene TRBV5-4 combines with J gene TRBJ2-5; 16 positions agree with TRBD2. The V segment lost 4 bases and the J segment 3 bases; nucleotides outside the gene matches: 6. Germline V CDR1 and CDR2: SGHNT, YYREEE (reference sequence). The CDR3 has 17 amino acids. Here the CDR3 reads CASSPGLAGGPEETQYF. The CDR3 bases are TGTGCCAGCAGCCCGGGACTAGCGGGAGGGCCGGAAGAGACCCAGTACTTC.

The table lists this clonotype with many counts. V is TRBV5-8 and J is TRBJ2-5; no clear D gene. Per the germline V gene, CDR1 is SGHTS and CDR2 is YDEGEE. V was cut by 2 bases and J by 7 bases, with 18 bases left in between. The CDR3 length is 15 residues. The CDR3 here is CASSLGLPGEMTQYF. The DNA for the CDR3 is TGTGCCAGCAGCTTAGGCTTGCCAGGCGAAATGACCCAGTACTTC.

This clonotype came up a few times. The chain uses TRBV6-1 and TRBJ1-1; tentative D call: TRBD1 (6 bases). Trimming shortened V by 3 bases and J by 6 bases, and 17 bases separated the two germline ends. The germline V gene has CDR1 MNHNS and CDR2 SASEGT. The CDR3 has 15 amino acids. The CDR3 reads CASSDNDRWRAEAFF. CDR3 DNA sequence: TGTGCCAGCAGTGATAACGACAGGTGGAGGGCTGAAGCTTTCTTT.

The chain joins TRBV6-2 or TRBV6-3 to TRBJ2-3, with 15 bases aligning to TRBD2. This CDR3 region has 16 residues. Germline trimming cut 6 bases from V and 8 bases from J; bases unmatched to any gene: 9. The germline V gene encodes CDR1 MNHEY and CDR2 SVGEGT. The CDR3 sequence is CASSKMGLAGGLTQYF. In DNA, the CDR3 is TGTGCCAGCAGCAAGATGGGACTAGCGGGAGGACTTACGCAGTATTTT.

This clonotype has a handful of counts. The rearrangement joins TRBV12-3 or TRBV12-4 to TRBJ2-5; D is perhaps TRBD1 (6 bases). Trimming took off 5 bases at V and 5 bases at J, with 15 bases between the two ends. CDR3 length: 14 amino acids. The CDR3: CASSADSAQETQYF. The CDR3 coding sequence is TGTGCCAGCAGTGCGGACAGCGCCCAGGAGACCCAGTACTTC.

This clonotype was seen only a few times. Here the CDR3 reads CASSQDLLAEVYEQYF. CDR3 coding DNA: TGCGCCAGCAGCCAAGACTTGCTAGCGGAGGTATACGAGCAGTACTTC. The rearrangement uses TRBV4-3 and TRBJ2-7; 7 bases match TRBD2. Unmatched junction bases numbered 9, after V lost 0 bases and J lost 4 bases. The CDR3 spans 16 residues. Germline CDR1 reads LGHNA; CDR2 reads YSLEER.

The chain links TRBV6-5 to TRBJ2-5; D tentatively reads TRBD1 or TRBD2 (6 bases each). The CDR3 contains 16 residues. CDR1 is MNHEY, CDR2 SVGAGI, per germline. V shed 0 bases and J shed 7 bases, with 18 bases lying between them. The CDR3 protein is CASSYSVGGAKGTQYF. CDR3 nucleotides: TGTGCCAGCAGTTACTCCGTGGGGGGCGCTAAAGGGACCCAGTACTTC.

The V gene is TRBV11-1, the J gene TRBJ2-2; the D gene is possibly TRBD1 (6 bases). Trimming took off 5 bases at V and 1 base at J, with 29 bases between the two ends. Per the germline V gene, CDR1 is SGHAT and CDR2 is FQDESV (reference sequence). This CDR3 spans 21 amino acids. The CDR3 nucleotides read TGTGCCAGCAGCAAACGGACAGCCTTTCCCTTTCACTTTAGGAACACCGGGGAGCTGTTTTTT. Translating it yields CASSKRTAFPFHFRNTGELFF.

In this sample, this clonotype turned up a few times. The chain uses TRBV5-1 and TRBJ2-7; D not certain. This CDR3 is 13 amino acids long. Germline loops: CDR1 SGHRS, CDR2 YFSETQ. V was trimmed by 2 bases and J by 0 bases, leaving 6 bases between them. In DNA form, the CDR3 reads TGCGCCAGCAGCTTCGCCGCCTCCTACGAGCAGTACTTC. Its translation: CASSFAASYEQYF.

In the case of this clonotype: This likely comes from a read error, as the CDR3 has no conserved phenylalanine or tryptophan at its end. The V and J genes are TRBV6-5 and TRBJ2-4, with a possible D match to TRBD1 (6 bases). Trimming took 0 bases from V and 4 from J, leaving 10 bases between them. CDR1 is MNHEY, CDR2 SVGAGI, per germline. The CDR3 loop spans 15 amino acids. The CDR3 region is CASSYSGHGKNIQYY. The CDR3 DNA reads as TGTGCCAGCAGTTACTCGGGACACGGAAAAAACATTCAGTACTAC.

The table lists this clonotype with many counts. The J gene is TRBJ1-5, the V gene TRBV6-2 or TRBV6-3; no clear D. Trimming took 6 bases from V and 0 from J, leaving 9 bases between them. Per the germline V gene, CDR1 is MNHEY and CDR2 is SVGEGT. The CDR3 sequence is 14 residues long. The CDR3 nucleotides are TGTGCCAGCAGACAAGGTTATAGCAATCAGCCCCAGCATTTT. Its translation: CASRQGYSNQPQHF.

About this clonotype itself: At one end, the junction sequence differs from germline, possibly due to a read error. The chain has TRBV9 and TRBJ1-1; D might be TRBD1 (5 bases). The CDR3 contains 13 residues. CDR1 is SGDLS and CDR2 is YYNGEE in the germline V gene. The CDR3 region has the DNA TGTACCAGCAGCGTAGGGGTCGACACTGAAGCTTTCTTT. Amino acids: CTSSVGVDTEAFF.

This chain links TRBV5-1 with TRBJ2-7; 10 bases agree with TRBD2. In germline, CDR1 is SGHRS, CDR2 YFSETQ. The CDR3 runs to 15 residues. The ends lost 2 bases at V and 2 bases at J; junction bases unmatched: 4. The CDR3 DNA sequence: TGCGCCAGCAGCTTATTAGGACTAGCGGCCTACGAGCAGTACTTC. Translated, it gives CASSLLGLAAYEQYF. The full variable domain, completed using reference TRBV5-1 and TRBJ2-7, is KAGVTQTPRYLIKTRGQQVTLSCSPISGHRSVSWYQQTPGQGLQFLFEYFSETQRNKGNFPGRFSGRQFSNSRSEMNVSTLELGDSALYLCASSLLGLAAYEQYFGPGTRLTVT.

This clonotype occurred a few times. CDR3 DNA: TGTGCCAGCAGCCTGGGGTTTAGGAATGGCTACACCTTC. It yields the protein CASSLGFRNGYTF. The chain combines TRBV3-1 with TRBJ1-2; unclear D gene. Trimming cost V 4 bases and J 6 bases, with 12 bases left between them. Germline loops: CDR1 LGHDT, CDR2 YNNKEL (reference sequence). The CDR3 sequence is 13 residues long.

This clonotype occurred once. J is TRBJ1-1 and V is TRBV12-3 or TRBV12-4, with unresolved D. The germline V and J ends were trimmed by 0 bases and 4 bases, with 9 bases remaining between them. The CDR3 has 14 amino acids. CDR3 in DNA: TGTGCCAGCAGTTTAGCGCTCGGTGTCACTGAAGCTTTCTTT. Protein: CASSLALGVTEAFF.

Ten or more counts support this clonotype. The chain carries TRBV3-1 and TRBJ2-3; D unclear. V lost 3 bases and J lost 6, with 19 bases in between. CDR3 length: 16 residues. The V gene's germline CDR1 is LGHDT and CDR2 YNNKEL (reference sequence). CDR3 nucleotides: TGTGCCAGCAGCCACTACCGAGGCCCCACCCAGGATACGCAGTATTTT. Protein sequence: CASSHYRGPTQDTQYF.